This T cell receptor (beta chain) was found in a study of blood T cells in healthy people across ages. Study-wide results and caveats: Compared with aged donors, long-lived donors showed fewer expanded clones, suggesting selection. Reliance upon unsorted PBMCs precluded definitive naive versus antigen-experienced comparison. Observed TCR beta diversity per million T cells went down as age went up. This fall followed a roughly linear course with age. Expanded clonotype changes were possibly confounded by unknown donor CMV status.

The CDR3 length is 14 residues. Germline V lookup: CDR1 SGHTA, CDR2 FQGNSA. V trimming: 4 bases; J trimming: 2 bases; junction bases outside the gene matches: 0. Next came a second PCR, run for roughly 6 to 11 cycles, which used a sample-barcoded 5' primer along with a J-beta primer mix. TCRdb recomputed calls from the 5' RACE reads with MiXCR, one row per CDR3 protein. The profile covers 890,000 or so distinct CDR3 sequences, with approximately 67% appearing a single time and about 27% taken by the ten largest. On this clonotype itself: The antigen is not known.

The chain recombines TRBV7-2 with TRBJ2-5; 11 nucleotides align to TRBD2. Specimen: blood. This clonotype was sampled from a man aged 25-40 years in good health. The CDR3: CASSWTSGQETQYF. CDR3 DNA sequence: TGTGCCAGCAGCTGGACTAGCGGGCAAGAGACCCAGTACTTC.